Given below is one T cell receptor beta chain in context. Only in-frame clones appear in the TCRdb table, and some are missing; sequencing was by immunoSEQ multiplex PCR. Here the sample spans over 35,000 clones, 90% to 95% being singletons. The record originates from a study of T cell changes during pregnancy in multiple sclerosis. Trimming cost V 5 bases and J 8 bases; bases outside gene matches: 10. This CDR3 comprises 15 residues. In germline, CDR1 is SEHNR, CDR2 FQNEAQ (reference sequence). This TCR was sampled from a female donor with multiple sclerosis, enrolled in a pregnancy study. V gene TRBV7-9 combines with J gene TRBJ1-4, with 8 bases aligning to TRBD1. The input for sequencing was CD8+ T cells from peripheral blood mononuclear cells, taken in the third trimester of pregnancy. The CDR3 region is CASSPADREYEKLFF. CDR3 coding DNA: TGTGCCAGCAGCCCCGCGGACAGGGAGTACGAAAAACTGTTTTTT.